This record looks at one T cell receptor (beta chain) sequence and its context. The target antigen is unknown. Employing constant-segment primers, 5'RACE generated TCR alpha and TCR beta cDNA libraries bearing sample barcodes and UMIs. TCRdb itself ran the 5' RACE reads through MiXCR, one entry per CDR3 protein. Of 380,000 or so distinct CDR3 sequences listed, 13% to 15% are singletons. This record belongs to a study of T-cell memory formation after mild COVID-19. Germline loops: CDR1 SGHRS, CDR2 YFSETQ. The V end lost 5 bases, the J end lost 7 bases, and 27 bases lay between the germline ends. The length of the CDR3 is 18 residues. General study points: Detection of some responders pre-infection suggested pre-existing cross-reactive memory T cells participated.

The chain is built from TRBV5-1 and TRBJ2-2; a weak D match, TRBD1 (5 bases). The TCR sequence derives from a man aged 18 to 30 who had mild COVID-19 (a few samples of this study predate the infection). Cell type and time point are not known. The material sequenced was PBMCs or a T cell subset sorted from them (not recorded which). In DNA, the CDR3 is TGCGCCAGCAGTCCAGTGTCCCTAAGACAGATAACTTTCGGGGAGCTGTTTTTT. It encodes CASSPVSLRQITFGELFF.